The T cell receptor (beta chain) under discussion was sequenced for a study of control samples from healthy donors and cancer patients. This table comes from immunoSEQ multiplex PCR, and its TCRdb copy is limited to in-frame clones, with some not included. The profile shows approximately 87,000 clones, 91% of them singletons. Germline CDR1 and CDR2: LNHNV and YYDKDF (reference sequence). Trimming removed 4 bases from V and 1 base from J; junction bases left unmatched: 8. There are 17 residues in the CDR3. The rearrangement joins TRBV15 to TRBJ1-5; 9 nucleotides agree with TRBD1. The specimen sequenced was blood. The clonotype comes from a middle-aged man in good health. CDR3 sequence: CATSTIGTGQSNQPQHF. CDR3 DNA sequence: TGTGCCACCAGCACCATTGGGACAGGGCAGAGCAATCAGCCCCAGCATTTT.